This T cell receptor beta chain was identified in a study of blood T cells in healthy people across ages (dated by TCRdb to the mid-2010s). Study-level background: In model experiments, roughly one uniquely barcoded TCR beta cDNA molecule per two T cells was captured by template switching. The donors were split into four age groups: young (average about 16 years), middle-aged (roughly 42), aged (62) and long-lived (over 75). To avoid experimental bias, donors of different ages were randomly spread across the sequencing lanes. Two additional independent replicas of 1 million unique cDNA reads from the same blood draw were analyzed for two donors (one aged 18 to 30 and one aged 80 or older). The study measured age-related changes in TCR beta repertoire diversity using deep sequencing normalized with unique cDNA molecular identifiers. Summary of the overall study and its limitations: Compared with the aged group, the long-lived group had more naive CD4+ T cells, fewer expanded clones and increased TCR diversity, a pattern suggesting age selection. The percentage of naive T cells measured by flow cytometry correlated strongly with observed TCR beta diversity. Because donor CMV infection status was unknown, age-related changes in expanded clonotypes were potentially confounded. Observed TCR beta diversity per million T cells fell roughly linearly with age, and a significant reduction was already apparent by age roughly 41. Conclusive comparison of naive and antigen-experienced compartments was prevented by the profiling of bulk unsorted PBMCs. Estimates of total diversity based on one million sequenced T cells were considered lower bounds and underestimates.

The donors were about 40 Caucasian individuals from Russia, aged roughly 6 to 100 years, who were systemically healthy. Each donor gave approximately 9.3 milliliters of peripheral blood, collected into EDTA-treated Vacutainer tubes. Ficoll-Paque density-gradient centrifugation was used to isolate PBMCs, with at least 7 million per sample. Trizol reagent was used to extract total RNA from the PBMCs, yielding at least 6 micrograms per sample. For every donor, flow cytometry on a PBMC aliquot measured the percentage of naive CD45RAhigh/CD27high T cells. Notes on this clonotype: Its antigen is unknown. The input lacks base qualities; no much larger clone sits a single base away.

The library was obtained by 5' RACE. The sequencing machine was an Illumina HiSeq 2500. A second PCR of roughly 7 to 11 cycles was performed with a sample-barcoded 5' primer and a J-beta primer mix. A template-switch 5' adaptor carrying 12 random nucleotides introduced a unique molecular identifier onto each TCR beta cDNA molecule. Each sample yielded at least 2.5 million CDR3-containing paired-end reads. All of the RNA was converted into first-strand cDNA using the Mint cDNA synthesis kit, with a TRBC-specific oligonucleotide serving as the primer. All cDNA was treated with uracil-DNA glycosylase and then went through a first 18-cycle PCR with the universal primers M1SS and BC2_uni_R. Per the source publication's procedure: For normalization, 1 million high-quality reads were randomly selected from each sample, with every read carrying a distinct molecular identifier. Reads with shared molecular identifiers were discarded instead of being binned into consensus sequences. MiTCR, set to a Q25 quality threshold and the strictest error-elimination algorithm, was used for CDR3 identification, clonotype clustering and error correction. A nonparametric unseen species model with Euler transformation was used to estimate a lower bound on total TCR beta diversity. TCRdb redid the processing of the public reads, applying fastp at Q25 and MiXCR, and retained in-frame beta chains. Each entry is one CDR3 protein sequence, shown with its most common DNA and genes. TCRdb assigned the V and J calls; the authors' analysis was not used. Across this sample there are about 580,000 distinct CDR3 sequences, with more than 45% seen only once. The ten largest clones add up to 20% to 25% of the sample.

V lost 2 bases and J lost 7 bases, and the count of bases not matched to a germline gene is 5. Inclusive of the bounding cysteine and phenylalanine, the CDR3 is 14 residues long. Of all the DNA, just the CDR3 is kept, 42 bases in frame from base 1. CDR1 and CDR2 were assigned from the germline V gene as MNHEY and SVGAGI. This receptor was taken from a man at least 80 years old in good health. Source material: blood. This receptor chain uses TRBV6-5 and TRBJ1-1; the junction holds 9 bases that match TRBD1. CDR3 reads: CASSYEQGAGEAFF. The sequenced DNA: TGTGCCAGCAGTTACGAACAGGGGGCAGGTGAAGCTTTCTTT.